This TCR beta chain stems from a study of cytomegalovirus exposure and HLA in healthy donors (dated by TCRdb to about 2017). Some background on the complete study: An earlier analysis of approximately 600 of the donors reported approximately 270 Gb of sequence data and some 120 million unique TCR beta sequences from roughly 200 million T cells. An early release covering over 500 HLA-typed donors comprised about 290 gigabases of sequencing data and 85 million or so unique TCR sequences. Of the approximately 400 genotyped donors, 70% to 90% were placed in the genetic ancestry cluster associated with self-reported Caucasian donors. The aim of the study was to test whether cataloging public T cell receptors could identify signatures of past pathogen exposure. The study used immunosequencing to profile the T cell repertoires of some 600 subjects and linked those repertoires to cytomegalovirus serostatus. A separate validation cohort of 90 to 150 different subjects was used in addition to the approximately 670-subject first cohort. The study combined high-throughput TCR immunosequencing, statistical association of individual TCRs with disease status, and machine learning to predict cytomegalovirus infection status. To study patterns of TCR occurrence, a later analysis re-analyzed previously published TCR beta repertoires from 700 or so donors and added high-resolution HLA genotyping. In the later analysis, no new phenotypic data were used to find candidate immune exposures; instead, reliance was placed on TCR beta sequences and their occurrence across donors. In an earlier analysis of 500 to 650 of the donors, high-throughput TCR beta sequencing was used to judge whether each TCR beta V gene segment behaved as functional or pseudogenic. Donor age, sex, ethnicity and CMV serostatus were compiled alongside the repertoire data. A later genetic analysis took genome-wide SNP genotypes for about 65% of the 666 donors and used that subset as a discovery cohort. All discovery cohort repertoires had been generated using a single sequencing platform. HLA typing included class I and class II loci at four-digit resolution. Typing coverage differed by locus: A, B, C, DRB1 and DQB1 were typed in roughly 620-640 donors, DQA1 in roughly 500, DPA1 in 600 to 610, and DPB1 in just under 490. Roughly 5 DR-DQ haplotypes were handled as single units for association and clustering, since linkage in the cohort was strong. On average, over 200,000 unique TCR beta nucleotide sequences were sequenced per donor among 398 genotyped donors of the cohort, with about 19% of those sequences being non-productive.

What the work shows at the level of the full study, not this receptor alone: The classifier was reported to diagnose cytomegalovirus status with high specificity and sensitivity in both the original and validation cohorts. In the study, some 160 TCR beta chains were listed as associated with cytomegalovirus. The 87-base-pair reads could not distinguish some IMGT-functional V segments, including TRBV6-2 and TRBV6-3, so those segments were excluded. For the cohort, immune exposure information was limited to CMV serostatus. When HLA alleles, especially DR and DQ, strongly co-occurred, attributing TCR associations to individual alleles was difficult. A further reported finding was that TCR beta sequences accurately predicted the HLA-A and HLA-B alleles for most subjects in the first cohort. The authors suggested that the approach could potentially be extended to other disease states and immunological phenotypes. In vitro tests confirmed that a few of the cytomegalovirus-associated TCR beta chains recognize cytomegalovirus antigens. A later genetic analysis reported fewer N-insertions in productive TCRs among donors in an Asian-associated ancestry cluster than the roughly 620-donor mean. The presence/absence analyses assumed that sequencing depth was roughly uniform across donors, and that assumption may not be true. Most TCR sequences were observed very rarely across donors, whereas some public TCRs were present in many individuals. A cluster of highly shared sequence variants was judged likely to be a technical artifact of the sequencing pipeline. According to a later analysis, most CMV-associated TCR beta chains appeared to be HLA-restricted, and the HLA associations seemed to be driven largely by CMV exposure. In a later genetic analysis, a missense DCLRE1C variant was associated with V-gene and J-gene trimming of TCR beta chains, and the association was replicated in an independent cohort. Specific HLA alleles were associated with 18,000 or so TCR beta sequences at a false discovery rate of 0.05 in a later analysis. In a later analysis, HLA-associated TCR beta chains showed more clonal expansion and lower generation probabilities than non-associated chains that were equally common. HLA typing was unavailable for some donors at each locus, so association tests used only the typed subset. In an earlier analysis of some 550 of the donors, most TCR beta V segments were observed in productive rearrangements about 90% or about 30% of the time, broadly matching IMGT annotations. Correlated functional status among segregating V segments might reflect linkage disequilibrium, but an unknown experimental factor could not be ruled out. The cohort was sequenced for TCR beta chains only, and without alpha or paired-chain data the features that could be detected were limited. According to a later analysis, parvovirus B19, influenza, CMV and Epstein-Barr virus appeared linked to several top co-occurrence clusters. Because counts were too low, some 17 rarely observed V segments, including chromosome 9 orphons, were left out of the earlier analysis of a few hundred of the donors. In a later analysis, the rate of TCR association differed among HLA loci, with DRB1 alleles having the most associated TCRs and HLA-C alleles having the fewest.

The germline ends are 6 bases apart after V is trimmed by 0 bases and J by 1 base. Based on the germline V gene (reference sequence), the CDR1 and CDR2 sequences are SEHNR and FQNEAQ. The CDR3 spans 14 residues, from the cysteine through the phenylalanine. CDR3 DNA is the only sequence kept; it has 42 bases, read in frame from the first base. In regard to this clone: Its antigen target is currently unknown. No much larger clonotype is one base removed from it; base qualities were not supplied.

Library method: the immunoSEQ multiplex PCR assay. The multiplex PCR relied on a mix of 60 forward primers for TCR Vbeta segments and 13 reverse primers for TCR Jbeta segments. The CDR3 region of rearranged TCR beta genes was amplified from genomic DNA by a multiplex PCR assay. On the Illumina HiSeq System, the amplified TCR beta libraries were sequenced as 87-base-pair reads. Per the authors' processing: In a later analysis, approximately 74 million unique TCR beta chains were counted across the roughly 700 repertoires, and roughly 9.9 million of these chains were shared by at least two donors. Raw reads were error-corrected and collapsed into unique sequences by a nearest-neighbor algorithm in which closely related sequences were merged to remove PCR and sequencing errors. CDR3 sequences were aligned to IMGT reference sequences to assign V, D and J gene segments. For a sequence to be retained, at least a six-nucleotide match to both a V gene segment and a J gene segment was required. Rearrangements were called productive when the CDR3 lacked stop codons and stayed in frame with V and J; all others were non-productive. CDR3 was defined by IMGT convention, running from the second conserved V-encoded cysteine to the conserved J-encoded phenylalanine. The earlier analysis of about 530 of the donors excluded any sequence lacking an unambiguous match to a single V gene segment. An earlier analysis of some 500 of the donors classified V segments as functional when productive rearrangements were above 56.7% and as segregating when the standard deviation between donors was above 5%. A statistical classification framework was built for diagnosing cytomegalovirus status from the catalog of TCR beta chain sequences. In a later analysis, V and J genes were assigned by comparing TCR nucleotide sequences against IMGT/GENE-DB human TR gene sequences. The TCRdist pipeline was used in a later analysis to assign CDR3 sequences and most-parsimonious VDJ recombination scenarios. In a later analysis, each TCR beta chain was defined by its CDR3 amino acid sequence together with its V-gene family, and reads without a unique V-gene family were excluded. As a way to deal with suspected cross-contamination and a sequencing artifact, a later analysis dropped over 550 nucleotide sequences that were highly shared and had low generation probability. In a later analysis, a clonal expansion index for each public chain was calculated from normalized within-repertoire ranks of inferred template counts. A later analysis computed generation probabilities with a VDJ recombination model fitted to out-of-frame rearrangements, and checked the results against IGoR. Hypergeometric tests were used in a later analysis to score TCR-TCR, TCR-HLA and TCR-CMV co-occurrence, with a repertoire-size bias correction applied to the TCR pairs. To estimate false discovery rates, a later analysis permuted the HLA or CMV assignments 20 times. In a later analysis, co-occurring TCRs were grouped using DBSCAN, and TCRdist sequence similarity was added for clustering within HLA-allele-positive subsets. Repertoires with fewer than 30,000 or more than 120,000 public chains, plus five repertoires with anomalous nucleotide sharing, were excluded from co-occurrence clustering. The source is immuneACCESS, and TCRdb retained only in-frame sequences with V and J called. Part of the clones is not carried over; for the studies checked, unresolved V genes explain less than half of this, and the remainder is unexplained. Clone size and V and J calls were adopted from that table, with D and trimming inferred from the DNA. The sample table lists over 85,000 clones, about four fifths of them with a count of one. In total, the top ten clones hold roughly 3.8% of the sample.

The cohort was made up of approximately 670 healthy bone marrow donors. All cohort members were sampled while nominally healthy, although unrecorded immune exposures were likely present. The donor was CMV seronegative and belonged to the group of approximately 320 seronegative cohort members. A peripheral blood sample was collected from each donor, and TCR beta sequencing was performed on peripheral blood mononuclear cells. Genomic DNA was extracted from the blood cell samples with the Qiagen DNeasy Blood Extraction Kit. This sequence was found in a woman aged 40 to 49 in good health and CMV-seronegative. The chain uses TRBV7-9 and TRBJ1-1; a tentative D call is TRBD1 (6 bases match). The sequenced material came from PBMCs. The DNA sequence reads TGTGCCAGCAGCTTAGCAGGGGGGAACACTGAAGCTTTCTTT. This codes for CASSLAGGNTEAFF.